The 26 T cell receptor beta chains given below trace back to one sample, sequenced in a study of shared T cell receptors in the human thymus. Clones were sequenced by immunoSEQ multiplex PCR, and TCRdb holds only the in-frame ones, with some missing. The sample has 650,000 to 950,000 clones, roughly 88% seen once; the top ten hold around 0.0099%. This sample also appeared in a second study, on human thymus T cells.

Sequenced sample: thymocytes. The origin of the receptors is a girl under three years old with a congenital heart defect.

This clone was picked up a small number of times. The CDR3 spells CASSQGRGRMDVSSGNTIYF. The CDR3 region has the DNA TGCGCCAGCAGCCAGGGGAGGGGTCGTATGGACGTATCATCTGGAAACACCATATATTTT. This rearrangement joins TRBV4-3 to TRBJ1-3, with D perhaps matching TRBD1 (5 bases). Germline loops: CDR1 LGHNA, CDR2 YSLEER. V was shortened by 3 bases and J by 1 base, with 25 bases between the two germline ends. The CDR3 is 20 residues long.

This clone has more than one count but fewer than ten. CDR3: CAISDSQGTYNEQFF. In DNA form, the CDR3 reads TGTGCCATCAGTGACTCACAGGGGACTTACAATGAGCAGTTCTTC. The V call is TRBV10-3, the J call TRBJ2-1, with D perhaps matching TRBD1 (7 bases). Per the germline V gene, CDR1 is ENHRY and CDR2 is SYGVKD. The CDR3 is 15 residues long. V was shortened by 3 bases and J by 4 bases, with 13 bases between the two germline ends.

V and J are TRBV10-3 and TRBJ1-1, with D possibly TRBD1 on 5 matching bases. V was cut by 2 bases and J by 1 base, with 14 bases left in between. Germline CDR1 reads ENHRY; CDR2 reads SYGVKD. The CDR3 runs to 16 residues. CDR3 sequence: CAISEGHEGANTEAFF. The CDR3 DNA follows: TGTGCCATCAGTGAGGGCCACGAAGGGGCGAACACTGAAGCTTTCTTT.

The chain combines TRBV19 with TRBJ1-5; D gene unclear. CDR1 LNHDA and CDR2 SQIVND come from the germline V gene (reference sequence). The CDR3 consists of 14 residues. Deletions cut 5 bases from V and 7 bases from J, with 15 bases between. For the CDR3, the DNA is TGTGCCAGTAGTGGTTGGGCAGCGGTGCAGCCCCAGCATTTT. It is translated as CASSGWAAVQPQHF. Full variable domain (remainder filled in from reference TRBV19 and TRBJ1-5): DGGITQSPKYLFRKEGQNVTLSCEQNLNHDAMYWYRQDPGQGLRLIYYSQIVNDFQKGDIAEGYSVSREKKESFPLTVTSAQKNPTAFYLCASSGWAAVQPQHFGDGTRLSIL.

The chain employs TRBV7-2 and TRBJ1-5, with D perhaps matching TRBD1 (6 bases). The CDR3 spans 15 residues. V lost 8 bases, J lost 5 bases, and 19 bases lay in between. Germline CDR1 reads SGHTA; CDR2 reads FQGNSA. In DNA form, the CDR3 reads TGTGCCAGCGTACCAGGACCAGGGGCGGATCAGCCCCAGCATTTT. Its protein is CASVPGPGADQPQHF.

The chain carries TRBV7-7 and TRBJ1-2, with 9 bases identical to TRBD1. Unmatched junction bases numbered 13, after V lost 3 bases and J lost 8 bases. Germline assignment: CDR1 SSHAT and CDR2 FNYEAQ (reference sequence). This CDR3 comprises 16 residues. CDR3 protein: CASSLPVRTGAKGYTF. DNA of the CDR3: TGTGCCAGCAGCTTGCCAGTCCGGACAGGGGCTAAGGGCTACACCTTC.

The V and J genes are TRBV5-4 and TRBJ1-6; D is uncertain. In germline, CDR1 is SGHNT, CDR2 YYREEE (reference sequence). The CDR3 spans 16 residues. The germline V and J ends were trimmed by 4 bases and 1 base, with 12 bases remaining between them. DNA of the CDR3: TGTGCCAGCAGCCATGGGCGGGAATCCTATAATTCACCCCTCCACTTT. Residues: CASSHGRESYNSPLHF.

The CDR3, as DNA: TGTGCCAGCAGCACACTAGCGGGGTGGATGTACGAGCAGTACTTC. This translates into CASSTLAGWMYEQYF. V usage is TRBV28 and J usage is TRBJ2-7; 10 bases fit TRBD2. V gave up 6 bases and J gave up 4 bases; unmatched junction bases: 9. CDR1 and CDR2 from the germline V gene are MDHEN and SYDVKM. CDR3 length: 15 residues.

This sequence joins TRBV4-2 and TRBJ2-5; 10 nucleotides agree with TRBD2. The CDR3 sequence is 17 residues long. Losses at the gene ends were 5 bases for V and 4 bases for J; bases not matched to a gene: 13. The germline CDR1 and CDR2 sequences are LGHNA and YNFKEQ. CDR3 protein: CASSARTSSGGRETQYF. Written as DNA, the CDR3 is TGTGCCAGCAGCGCAAGGACCTCTAGCGGGGGTCGAGAGACCCAGTACTTC.

This clone was seen a single time. The chain has TRBV18 and TRBJ2-1; D perhaps matches TRBD2 (6 bases). CDR1 and CDR2 from the germline V gene are KGHSH and LQKENI. The V gene lost 5 bases and the J gene lost 6 bases, with 14 bases spanning the gap. The CDR3 has 14 amino acids. The DNA of the CDR3 is TGTGCCAGCTCATCCCCGGGACTTCCCAATGAGCAGTTCTTC. Translated: CASSSPGLPNEQFF.

The chain combines TRBV27 with TRBJ2-3; a weak D match, TRBD2 (7 bases). The CDR3 runs to 16 residues. The V gene's germline CDR1 is MNHEY and CDR2 SMNVEV (reference sequence). Trimming took 10 bases from V and 2 from J, leaving 22 bases between them. This CDR3 is CATKGGMTDTTDTQYF. CDR3 in DNA: TGTGCCACCAAGGGGGGGATGACCGATACCACAGATACGCAGTATTTT.

The chain carries TRBV9 and TRBJ2-2, with D perhaps matching TRBD2 (5 bases). Trimming removed 3 bases at V and 9 bases at J, with 12 bases between. CDR1 and CDR2 (germline): SGDLS, YYNGEE. The CDR3 runs to 13 residues. The CDR3 here is CASSAGFSRELFF. In nucleotides, the CDR3 is TGTGCCAGCAGCGCGGGGTTTTCCCGGGAGCTGTTTTTT.

The rearrangement uses TRBV29-1 and TRBJ2-1, with TRBD1 as a possible D gene (6 bases). V lost 6 bases, J lost 8 bases, and 17 bases lay in between. The germline V gene encodes CDR1 SQVTM and CDR2 ANQGSEA. The CDR3 sequence is 13 residues long. The CDR3 loop is CSVGKDSEDEQFF. The CDR3 region has the DNA TGCAGCGTCGGAAAGGACAGTGAGGATGAGCAGTTCTTC.

The chain links TRBV18 to TRBJ1-1; D unresolved. Germline values: CDR1 KGHSH, CDR2 LQKENI. Trimming left V 1 base short and J 3 bases short, with 9 bases between. The CDR3 covers 14 residues. The CDR3 nucleotides read TGTGCCAGCTCACCACGAGGGTTAGACACTGAAGCTTTCTTT. Translated: CASSPRGLDTEAFF.

The J gene is TRBJ2-7, the V gene TRBV5-6, with D unclear. Germline CDR1 reads SGHDT; CDR2 reads YYEEEE. V was clipped by 4 bases and J by 6 bases, with 11 bases between them. The CDR3 extends over 12 amino acids. The CDR3 here is CASSREATEQYF. CDR3 DNA: TGTGCCAGCAGCCGAGAGGCAACCGAGCAGTACTTC.

The rearrangement links TRBV5-8 to TRBJ1-5, with TRBD1 matching 9 bases. Germline trimming cut 4 bases from V and 0 bases from J; bases unmatched to any gene: 8. The CDR3 runs 17 residues. CDR1 and CDR2 (germline): SGHTS, YDEGEE. CDR3: CASSTLGQGYSNQPQHF. For the CDR3, the DNA is TGTGCCAGCAGCACATTGGGACAGGGATATAGCAATCAGCCCCAGCATTTT.

The J gene is TRBJ1-3, the V gene TRBV4-1; 9 bases match TRBD1. The length of the CDR3 is 15 residues. The germline gives CDR1 MGHRA, CDR2 YSYEKL. V lost 5 bases and J lost 5; bases outside the gene matches: 7. The CDR3 DNA is TGCGCCAGCAGCTTTTTCGGACAGGGGCGAAACACCATATATTTT. Amino acids: CASSFFGQGRNTIYF.

This chain links TRBV18 with TRBJ1-1, with D unclear. The CDR3 runs to 17 residues. Trimming cost V 1 base and J 1 base, with 16 bases left between them. Germline V gives CDR1 KGHSH, CDR2 LQKENI. CDR3: CASSPLPAGQPNTEAFF. In nucleotides, the CDR3 is TGTGCCAGCTCACCACTCCCAGCGGGCCAGCCGAACACTGAAGCTTTCTTT.

The chain has TRBV19 and TRBJ1-2, with D perhaps TRBD1 (6 bases). This CDR3 spans 15 amino acids. Per the germline V gene, CDR1 is LNHDA and CDR2 is SQIVND (reference sequence). Trimming removed 7 bases from V and 5 bases from J, with 20 bases in between. CDR3 sequence: CASNTYRGGDYGYTF. Here the CDR3 DNA reads TGTGCCAGTAATACGTACAGAGGGGGGGATTATGGCTACACCTTC.

CDR3 bases: TGTGCCAGCAGTATTACTTCAGATTCCTCGGGGGGCTACACCTTC. Translated: CASSITSDSSGGYTF. The chain combines TRBV6-4 with TRBJ1-2; D not certain. The ends were cut back, 5 bases at V and 8 bases at J, with 21 bases in the middle. Germline V gives CDR1 MRHNA, CDR2 SNTAGT. This CDR3 contains 15 residues.

The V call is TRBV18, the J call TRBJ1-3, with unresolved D. The CDR3 totals 15 residues. Trimming stripped 2 bases from V and 0 bases from J, with 8 bases between. CDR1 KGHSH and CDR2 LQKENI come from the germline V gene. CDR3 amino acids: CASSPSETSGNTIYF. In nucleotides, the CDR3 is TGTGCCAGCTCACCATCGGAGACCTCTGGAAACACCATATATTTT. Filled out from reference TRBV18 and TRBJ1-3, the complete variable domain reads NAGVMQNPRHLVRRRGQEARLRCSPMKGHSHVYWYRQLPEEGLKFMVYLQKENIIDESGMPKERFSAEFPKEGPSILRIQQVVRGDSAAYFCASSPSETSGNTIYFGEGSWLTVV.

J is TRBJ2-1 and V is TRBV29-1; D gene ambiguous. From germline, CDR1 is SQVTM and CDR2 ANQGSEA. Trimming removed 7 bases from V and 10 bases from J, with 20 bases in between. There are 13 residues in the CDR3. The chain's CDR3 is CSGKRSSAGEQFF. For the CDR3, the DNA is TGCAGCGGTAAACGGTCCTCGGCCGGGGAGCAGTTCTTC.

The V and J genes are TRBV15 and TRBJ1-2, with D possibly TRBD1 on 5 matching bases. The CDR3 spans 14 residues. Trimming removed 0 bases from V and 6 bases from J, with 11 bases in between. Germline CDR1 is LNHNV and CDR2 is YYDKDF (reference sequence). The CDR3 nucleotides read TGTGCCACCAGCAGAGATGGGAGGGGCGATGGCTACACCTTC. It translates to CATSRDGRGDGYTF.

The chain carries TRBV7-9 and TRBJ1-1; tentative D call: TRBD1 (5 bases). Germline lookup yields CDR1 SEHNR and CDR2 FQNEAQ (reference sequence). V was cut by 0 bases and J by 11 bases, with 22 bases left in between. This CDR3 contains 16 residues. The CDR3, as DNA: TGTGCCAGCAGCTTAGCTTCGGGGGAAAAGGCTGTCAAGGCTTTCTTT. Protein: CASSLASGEKAVKAFF.

This sequence joins TRBV30 and TRBJ1-3; D is perhaps TRBD1 (5 bases). V dropped 4 bases and J dropped 0 bases, with 19 bases sitting between them. The CDR3 has 17 amino acids. The germline V gene has CDR1 GTSNPN and CDR2 SVGIG (reference sequence). CDR3 DNA sequence: TGTGCCTGGACCGGTGGGGCAAGGGTGCTCTCTGGAAACACCATATATTTT. Encoded protein: CAWTGGARVLSGNTIYF.

This chain uses TRBV19 with TRBJ2-4; maybe TRBD1 (5 bases). V was pared by 9 bases and J by 0 bases, with 18 bases between. CDR3 length equals 16 residues. Germline V gene sequence: CDR1 LNHDA, CDR2 SQIVND (reference sequence). The CDR3 nucleotides read TGTGCCAGCAAGGACACATCGCCTCTAGCCAAAAACATTCAGTACTTC. Translated, it gives CASKDTSPLAKNIQYF.